The source of this TCR beta chain is a study of T-cell reconstitution after alpha-beta-depleted transplantation in children (dated by TCRdb to the mid-2010s). For context, the study as a whole: Using TCR repertoire profiling, the study followed T-cell immune reconstitution in a quantitative way in children after TCRalphabeta/CD19-depleted allogeneic hematopoietic cell transplantation.

To prepare the library, PCR was applied. The sample was run on an Illumina HiSeq 2500. TCR library preparation used molecular barcoding, with unique molecular identifiers applied to normalize quantification of the TCRbeta repertoire. TCRdb cleaned the public reads at Q25 with fastp, built clones with MiXCR and kept in-frame beta chains. All rows with the same CDR3 protein become a single entry with the most common DNA and genes. In this sample the table shows about 610,000 distinct CDR3 sequences, 8% to 11% of which occur a single time. About 4% of the sample is held by the ten biggest clonotypes. Inclusive of the bounding cysteine and phenylalanine, the CDR3 is 15 residues long. CDR3 DNA is the only sequence kept; it has 45 bases, read in frame from the first base. The germline V gene specifies ENHRY as CDR1 and SYGVKD as CDR2. The V end gives up 5 bases and the J end 3 bases, leaving 5 bases in the junction not matched to a gene.

This clonotype was seen ten or more times. The clone's antigen remains unknown. No much larger clone is present one base from it, and per-base qualities are unavailable. This TCR was sampled from a human donor who donated a stem cell graft to a child with acute myeloid leukemia. The sequence joins TRBV10-3 to TRBJ2-5; 11 nucleotides in the junction match TRBD2. Sequencing was performed on PBMCs from the stem cell graft donor, taken from the stem cell graft. CDR3 protein: CAISPTSGAKETQYF. The nucleotide sequence is given as TGTGCCATCAGTCCGACTAGCGGGGCCAAAGAGACCCAGTACTTC.